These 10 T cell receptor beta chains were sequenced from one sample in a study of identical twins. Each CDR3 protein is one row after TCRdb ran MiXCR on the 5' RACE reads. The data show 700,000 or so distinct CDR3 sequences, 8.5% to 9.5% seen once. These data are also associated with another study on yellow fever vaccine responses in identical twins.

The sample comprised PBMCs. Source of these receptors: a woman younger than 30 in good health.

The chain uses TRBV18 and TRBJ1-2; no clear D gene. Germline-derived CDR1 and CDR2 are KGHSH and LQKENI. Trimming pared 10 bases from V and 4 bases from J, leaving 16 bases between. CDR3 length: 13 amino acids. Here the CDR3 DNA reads TGTGCCACTAACTTTCAGGAGGGCTATGGCTACACCTTC. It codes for CATNFQEGYGYTF.

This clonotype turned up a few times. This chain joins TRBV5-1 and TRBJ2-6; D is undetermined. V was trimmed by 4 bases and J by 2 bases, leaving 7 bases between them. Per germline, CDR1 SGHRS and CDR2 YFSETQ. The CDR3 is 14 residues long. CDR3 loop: CASSPMTGANVLTF. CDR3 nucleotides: TGCGCCAGCAGCCCGATGACTGGGGCCAACGTCCTGACTTTC.

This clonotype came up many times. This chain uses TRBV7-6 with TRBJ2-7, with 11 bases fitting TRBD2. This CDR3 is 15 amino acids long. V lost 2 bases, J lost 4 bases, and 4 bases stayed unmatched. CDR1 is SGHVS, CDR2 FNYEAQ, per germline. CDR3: CASSLTASGRYEQYF. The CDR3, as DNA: TGTGCCAGCAGCTTAACGGCTAGCGGGAGGTACGAGCAGTACTTC.

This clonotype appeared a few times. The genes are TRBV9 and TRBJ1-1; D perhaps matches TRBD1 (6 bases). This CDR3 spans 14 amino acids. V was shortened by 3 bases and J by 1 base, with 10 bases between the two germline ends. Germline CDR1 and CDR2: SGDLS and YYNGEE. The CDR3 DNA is TGTGCCAGCAGCGCGACAGGCCGGAACACTGAAGCTTTCTTT. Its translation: CASSATGRNTEAFF.

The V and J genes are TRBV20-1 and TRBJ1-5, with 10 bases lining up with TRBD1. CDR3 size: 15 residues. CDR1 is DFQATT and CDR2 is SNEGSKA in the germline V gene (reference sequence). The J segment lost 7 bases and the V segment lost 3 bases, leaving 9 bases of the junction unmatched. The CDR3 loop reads CSARDGTGVLQPQHF. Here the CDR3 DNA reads TGCAGTGCTAGGGACGGGACAGGGGTCTTGCAGCCCCAGCATTTT.

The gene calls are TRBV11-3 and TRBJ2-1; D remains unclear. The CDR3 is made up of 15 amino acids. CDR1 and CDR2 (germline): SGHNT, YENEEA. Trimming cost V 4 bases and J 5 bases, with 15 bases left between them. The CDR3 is CASSSHSGSDNEQFF. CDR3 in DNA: TGTGCCAGCAGCTCCCACTCCGGATCAGACAATGAGCAGTTCTTC.

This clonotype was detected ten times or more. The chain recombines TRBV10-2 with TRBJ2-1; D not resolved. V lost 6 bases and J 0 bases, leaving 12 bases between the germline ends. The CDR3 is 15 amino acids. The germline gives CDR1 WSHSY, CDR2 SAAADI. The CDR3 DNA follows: TGCGCCAGCAGCGTTGACACGAGCTCCTACAATGAGCAGTTCTTC. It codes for CASSVDTSSYNEQFF.

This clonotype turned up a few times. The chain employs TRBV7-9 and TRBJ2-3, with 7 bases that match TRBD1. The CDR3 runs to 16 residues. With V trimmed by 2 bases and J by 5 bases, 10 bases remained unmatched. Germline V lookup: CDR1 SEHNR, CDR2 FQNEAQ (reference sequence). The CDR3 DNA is TGTGCCAGCAGCTTAAGGGTGGCACAGGGGCAAGATACGCAGTATTTT. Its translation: CASSLRVAQGQDTQYF.

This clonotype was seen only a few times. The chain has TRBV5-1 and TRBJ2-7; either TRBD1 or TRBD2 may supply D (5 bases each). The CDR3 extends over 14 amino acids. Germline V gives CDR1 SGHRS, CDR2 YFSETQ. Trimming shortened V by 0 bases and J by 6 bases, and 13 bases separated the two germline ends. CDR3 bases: TGCGCCAGCAGCTTGGGGGGGAAAGGAGGCGAGCAGTACTTC. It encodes CASSLGGKGGEQYF.

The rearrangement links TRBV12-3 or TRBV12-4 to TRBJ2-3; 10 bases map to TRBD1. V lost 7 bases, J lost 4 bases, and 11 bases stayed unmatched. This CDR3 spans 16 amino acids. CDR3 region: CASTPGQGMKADTQYF. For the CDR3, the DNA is TGTGCCAGCACTCCGGGACAGGGGATGAAGGCAGATACGCAGTATTTT.